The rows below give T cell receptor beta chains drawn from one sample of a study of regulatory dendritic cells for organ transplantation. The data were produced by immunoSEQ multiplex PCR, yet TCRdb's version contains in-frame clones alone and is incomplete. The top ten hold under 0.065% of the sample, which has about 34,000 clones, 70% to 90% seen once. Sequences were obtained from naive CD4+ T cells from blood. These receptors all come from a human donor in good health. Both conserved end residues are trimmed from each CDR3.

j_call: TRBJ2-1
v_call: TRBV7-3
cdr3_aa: ASSLNKGLANEQF

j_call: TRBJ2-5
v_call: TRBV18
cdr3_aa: ASSRQSRTGREETQY

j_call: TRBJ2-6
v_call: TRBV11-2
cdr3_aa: ASSLFPSGTTSGANVLT

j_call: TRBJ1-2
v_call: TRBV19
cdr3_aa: ASSISQGSYGYT

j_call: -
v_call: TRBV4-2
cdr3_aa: ASSRSSGTTYEQY

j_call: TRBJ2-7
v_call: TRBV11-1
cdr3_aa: ASSLRAGVDYEQY

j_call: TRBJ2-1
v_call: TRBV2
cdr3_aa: ASSARQSPWGTNEQF

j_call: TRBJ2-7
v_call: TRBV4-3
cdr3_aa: ASSQDLTSGGTGQY

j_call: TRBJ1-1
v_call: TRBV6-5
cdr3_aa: ASTRATEAF

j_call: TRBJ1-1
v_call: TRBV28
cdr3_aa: GIGVRTEAF

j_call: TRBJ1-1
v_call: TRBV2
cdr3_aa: ASTVVGGWGLNTEAF

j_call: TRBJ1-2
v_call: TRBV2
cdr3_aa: ASSREGFRYGYT

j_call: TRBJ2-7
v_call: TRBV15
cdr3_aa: ATSRDIQGGYEQY

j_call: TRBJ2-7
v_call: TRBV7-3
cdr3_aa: ASSSGTGESYEQY

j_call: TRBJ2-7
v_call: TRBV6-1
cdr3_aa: ASSDTGTGVHEQY

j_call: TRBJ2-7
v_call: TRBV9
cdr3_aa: ASSVDSGVLEEQY

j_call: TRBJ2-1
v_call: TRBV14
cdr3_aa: ASSQDLGSWGYEQF

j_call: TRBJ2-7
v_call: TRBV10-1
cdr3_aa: ASGGTGFEQY

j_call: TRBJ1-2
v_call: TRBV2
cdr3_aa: ASSVQGFGYT

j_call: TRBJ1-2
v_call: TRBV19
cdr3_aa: ASREGGQANYGYT

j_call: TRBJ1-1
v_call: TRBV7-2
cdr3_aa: ASSLVGRNTEAF

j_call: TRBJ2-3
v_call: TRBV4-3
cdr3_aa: ASSQTTGGWEDTQY

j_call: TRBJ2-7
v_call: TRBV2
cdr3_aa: ASSMDRSEQY

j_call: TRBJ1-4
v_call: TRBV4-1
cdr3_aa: ASSPTRGGRIEKLF

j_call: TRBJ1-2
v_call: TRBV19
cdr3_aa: ATTPPAVYGYT

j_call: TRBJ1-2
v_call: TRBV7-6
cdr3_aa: ASSLQGRGGYT

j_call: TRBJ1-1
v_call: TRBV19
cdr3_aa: ASTYGTVNTEAF

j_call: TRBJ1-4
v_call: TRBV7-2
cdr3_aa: ASSPRGGDNEKLF

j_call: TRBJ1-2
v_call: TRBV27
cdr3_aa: ASSLTYRDTGSGYT

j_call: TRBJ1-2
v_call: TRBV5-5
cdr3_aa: ASKGQENYGYT

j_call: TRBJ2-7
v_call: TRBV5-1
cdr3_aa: ASRTLAGPQYEQY

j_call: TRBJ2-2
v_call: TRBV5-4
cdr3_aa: ASSLMASGRVGELF

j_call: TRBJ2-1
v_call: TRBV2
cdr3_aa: ASSDPRTGFYNEQF

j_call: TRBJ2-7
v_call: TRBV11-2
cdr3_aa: ASSLGEGYEQY

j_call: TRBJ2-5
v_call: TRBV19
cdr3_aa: ASPGGARETQY

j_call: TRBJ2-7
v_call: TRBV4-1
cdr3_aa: ASSHDPPSGTYYEQY

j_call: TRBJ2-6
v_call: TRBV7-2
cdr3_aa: ASSADPGVSGANVLT

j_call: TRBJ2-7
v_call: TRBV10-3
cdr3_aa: AISEGGEGYEQY

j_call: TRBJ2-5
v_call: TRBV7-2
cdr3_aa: ASSLAGGRETQY

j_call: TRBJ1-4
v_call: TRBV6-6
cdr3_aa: AVRTSTGPTNEKLF

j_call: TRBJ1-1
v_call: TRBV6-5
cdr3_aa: ASSLTGGMNTEAF